The rows below give T cell receptor beta chains drawn from one sample of a study of monozygotic twins with inflammatory bowel disease. After re-calling the 5' RACE reads, TCRdb lists one entry per CDR3 protein, DNA absent. The sample table includes around 400,000 distinct CDR3 sequences. Source material: blood. Source of these receptors: a human donor with ulcerative colitis or Crohn's disease, or a healthy co-twin of an affected twin (not recorded which). Both conserved end residues are part of each CDR3.

CDR3 length	V gene	J gene	CDR3 protein
14	TRBV5-1	TRBJ2-1	CASSLDSSYNEQFF
15	TRBV20-1	TRBJ1-5	CSARKGTGINQPQHF
15	TRBV10-3	TRBJ2-7	CAISDWGDDPYEQYF
16	TRBV3-1	TRBJ2-5	CASSQDPAGKQETQYF
15	TRBV13	TRBJ2-4	CASSWGQGALNIQYF
16	TRBV5-1	TRBJ2-3	CASSPRQQTATDTQYF
15	TRBV28	TRBJ1-5	CASSYPGASNQPQHF
14	TRBV7-6	TRBJ2-1	CASSSGLTYNEQFF
12	TRBV20-1	TRBJ1-1	CSAGEGLTEAFF
14	TRBV5-1	TRBJ2-7	CASSFRGALYEQYF
13	TRBV30	TRBJ2-2	CAWNEPNTGELFF
14	TRBV7-2	TRBJ2-3	CASSLNVRDKTQYF
14	TRBV9	TRBJ1-2	CASSVGPGWYGYTF
15	TRBV7-2	TRBJ1-2	CASSSWGSSNYGYTF
13	TRBV12-3/TRBV12-4	TRBJ1-1	CASSLGYETEAFF
12	TRBV12-3/TRBV12-4	TRBJ1-1	CASSLVNREAFF
14	TRBV28	TRBJ2-7	CASSLVTDSYEQYF
14	TRBV28	TRBJ2-1	CASSNGGRMDEQFF
15	TRBV2	TRBJ2-2	CASSSGSGETGELFF
14	TRBV30	TRBJ1-1	CAWSVGAGNTEAFF
21	TRBV5-4	TRBJ2-7	CASSLPPPGARLAGSSYEQYF
13	TRBV12-5	TRBJ2-1	CASARTSGNEQFF
14	TRBV9	TRBJ2-3	CASSVTGGSDTQYF
14	TRBV29-1	TRBJ2-1	CSGKTSGMENEQFF
13	TRBV27	TRBJ2-5	CASSPQRRETQYF
15	TRBV24-1	TRBJ2-5	CATSAGGQAQETQYF
15	TRBV20-1	TRBJ2-3	CSARGVAGGLNTQYF
16	TRBV5-6	TRBJ2-5	CASSSIHLTSFRTQYF
17	TRBV27	TRBJ2-7	CASSLSTGTRLGYEQYF
15	TRBV10-3	TRBJ2-4	CAISGSGNLQNIQYF
18	TRBV5-1	TRBJ1-2	CASSLDPLRAGRKDGYTF
15	TRBV5-1	TRBJ1-1	CASSSQGPSNTEAFF
11	TRBV28	TRBJ1-1	CASSLLSEAFF
13	TRBV7-9	TRBJ2-3	CASSLGAPKGKYF
12	TRBV11-2	TRBJ2-5	CTSTTGVQTQYF
12	TRBV7-9	TRBJ1-2	CASSLGLQGCTF
15	TRBV7-2	TRBJ2-7	CASSLEAGGFYEQYF
15	TRBV6-1	TRBJ2-6	CASSLNPWGANVLTF
15	TRBV30	TRBJ2-3	CAWATGGISTDTQYF
15	TRBV5-1	TRBJ2-2	CASSLVHDSTGELFF
16	TRBV20-1	TRBJ2-3	CSAREMRRVYADTQYF
16	TRBV20-1	TRBJ2-3	CSARDSSGRARDTQYF
16	TRBV15	TRBJ1-4	CATSRDLGTGSEKLFF
15	TRBV5-1	TRBJ2-7	CASSLLTGTGYEQYF
14	TRBV5-1	TRBJ1-1	CASSRGQGNTEAFF
15	TRBV7-2	TRBJ2-7	CASSSWDREIDEQYF
15	TRBV20-1	TRBJ2-3	CSASDRGLGTDTQYF
16	TRBV20-1	TRBJ1-1	CSASGTGLGMNTEAFF
13	TRBV2	TRBJ2-5	CASIAGNQETQYF
13	TRBV4-1	TRBJ2-5	CASSPGTAKTQYF
13	TRBV29-1	TRBJ1-1	CSVAGTGLSEAFF
15	TRBV7-2	TRBJ1-6	CASSWSGTQISPLHF